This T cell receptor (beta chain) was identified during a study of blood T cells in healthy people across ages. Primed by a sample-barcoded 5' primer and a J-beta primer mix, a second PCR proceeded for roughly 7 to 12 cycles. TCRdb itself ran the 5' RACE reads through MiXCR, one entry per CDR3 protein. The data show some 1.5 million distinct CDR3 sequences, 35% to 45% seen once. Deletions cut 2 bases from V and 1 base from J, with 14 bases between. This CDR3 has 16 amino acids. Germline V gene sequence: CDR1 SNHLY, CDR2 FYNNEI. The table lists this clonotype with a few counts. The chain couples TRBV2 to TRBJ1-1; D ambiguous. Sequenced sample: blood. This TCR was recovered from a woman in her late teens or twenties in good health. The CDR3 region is CASSERASSGNTEAFF. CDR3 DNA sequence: TGTGCCAGCAGTGAACGGGCCTCGTCGGGGAACACTGAAGCTTTCTTT.